A single sample gave rise to the 4 T cell receptor beta chains below, sequenced in a study of T cell repertoires in cytomegalovirus infection (dated by TCRdb to between 2017 and 2020). The treatment or condition label here, explained by the study, means: in vitro stimulation with specific CMV peptide epitopes to enrich CMV-specific T cells. Sequencing used an Illumina HiSeq 1500. In-frame beta chains were kept once TCRdb had trimmed the public reads at Q25 with fastp and called clones with MiXCR. A single entry per CDR3 protein holds the most common genes and DNA from its merged rows. In this sample the table shows 200,000 to 250,000 distinct CDR3 sequences, less than 50% of which occur a single time. Of the sample, 59% falls within the top ten clones. These receptors' targets are unknown. The sample in question was CD8+ T cells from cultured PBMCs, obtained from culture after CMV antigen stimulation. Receptors were obtained from a human donor in good health (CMV status not recorded). Some clones in this sample may be carry-over from other donors' samples.

The chain carries TRBV10-2 and TRBJ2-1; 7 bases are shared with TRBD2. CDR3 length: 16 residues. Germline CDR1 WSHSY, CDR2 SAAADI. Trimming cost V 0 bases and J 3 bases; bases outside gene matches: 5. CDR3 coding DNA: TGCGCCAGCAGTGAGTCGGGGGGGGTTAACTACAATGAGCAGTTCTTC. Translation gives CASSESGGVNYNEQFF.

The chain uses TRBV4-2 and TRBJ2-7; a possible D gene is TRBD2 (7 bases). The V gene's germline CDR1 is LGHNA and CDR2 YNFKEQ. This CDR3 contains 17 residues. Trimming pared 3 bases from V and 0 bases from J, leaving 18 bases between. DNA of the CDR3: TGTGCCAGCAGCCACCAAGGGGGAGGGGAAATCTCCTACGAGCAGTACTTC. Encoded protein: CASSHQGGGEISYEQYF.

The chain has TRBV7-3 and TRBJ2-7; D might be TRBD2 (7 bases). The CDR3 extends over 15 amino acids. CDR1 and CDR2 (germline): SGHTA, FQGTGA. The ends were cut back, 1 base at V and 5 bases at J, with 15 bases in the middle. In nucleotides, the CDR3 is TGTGCCAGCAGCTTAAGAGGGGGGGCGGGGGACGAGCAGTACTTC. The encoded protein is CASSLRGGAGDEQYF.

The chain carries TRBV5-1 and TRBJ1-1; unclear D gene. The ends were cut back, 0 bases at V and 1 base at J, with 13 bases in the middle. This CDR3 comprises 16 residues. Per germline, CDR1 SGHRS and CDR2 YFSETQ. The chain's CDR3 is CASSLEWVRENTEAFF. CDR3 bases: TGCGCCAGCAGCTTGGAGTGGGTACGGGAGAACACTGAAGCTTTCTTT. Full variable domain (missing parts from reference TRBV5-1 and TRBJ1-1): KAGVTQTPRYLIKTRGQQVTLSCSPISGHRSVSWYQQTPGQGLQFLFEYFSETQRNKGNFPGRFSGRQFSNSRSEMNVSTLELGDSALYLCASSLEWVRENTEAFFGQGTRLTVV.